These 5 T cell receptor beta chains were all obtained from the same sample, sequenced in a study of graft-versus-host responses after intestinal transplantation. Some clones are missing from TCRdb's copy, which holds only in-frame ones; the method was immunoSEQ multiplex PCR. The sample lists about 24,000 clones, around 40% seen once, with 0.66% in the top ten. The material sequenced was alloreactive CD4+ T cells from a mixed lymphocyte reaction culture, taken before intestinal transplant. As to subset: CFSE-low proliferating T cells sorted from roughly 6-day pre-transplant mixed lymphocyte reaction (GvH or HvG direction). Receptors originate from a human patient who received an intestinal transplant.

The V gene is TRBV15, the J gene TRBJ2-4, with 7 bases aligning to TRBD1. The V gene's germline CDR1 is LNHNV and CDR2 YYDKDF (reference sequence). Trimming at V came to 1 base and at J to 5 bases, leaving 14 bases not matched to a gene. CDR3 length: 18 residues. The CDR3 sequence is CATSRGHTRQGVENIQYF. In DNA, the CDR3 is TGTGCCACCAGCAGAGGCCACACCCGACAGGGAGTGGAAAACATTCAGTACTTC.

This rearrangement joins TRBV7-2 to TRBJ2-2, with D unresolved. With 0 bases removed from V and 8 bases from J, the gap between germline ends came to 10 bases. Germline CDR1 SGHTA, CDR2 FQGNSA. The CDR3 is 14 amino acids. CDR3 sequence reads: CASSLARVSGELFF. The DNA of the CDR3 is TGTGCCAGCAGCTTAGCGAGAGTTTCTGGGGAGCTGTTTTTT.

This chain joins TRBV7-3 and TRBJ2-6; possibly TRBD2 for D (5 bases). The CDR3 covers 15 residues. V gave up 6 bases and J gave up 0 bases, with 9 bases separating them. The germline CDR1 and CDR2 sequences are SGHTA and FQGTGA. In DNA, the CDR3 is TGTGCCAGCAGTTCTACTAGCTCTGGGGCCAACGTCCTGACTTTC. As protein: CASSSTSSGANVLTF. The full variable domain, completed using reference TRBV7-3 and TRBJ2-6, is GAGVSQTPSNKVTEKGKYVELRCDPISGHTALYWYRQSLGQGPEFLIYFQGTGAADDSGLPNDRFFAVRPEGSVSTLKIQRTERGDSAVYLCASSSTSSGANVLTFGAGSRLTVL.

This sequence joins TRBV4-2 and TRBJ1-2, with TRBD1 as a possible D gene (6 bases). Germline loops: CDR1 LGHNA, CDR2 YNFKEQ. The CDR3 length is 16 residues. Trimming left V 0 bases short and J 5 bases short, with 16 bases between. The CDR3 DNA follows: TGTGCCAGCAGCCAAGAAATCACAGGGCGCCATTATGGCTACACCTTC. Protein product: CASSQEITGRHYGYTF.

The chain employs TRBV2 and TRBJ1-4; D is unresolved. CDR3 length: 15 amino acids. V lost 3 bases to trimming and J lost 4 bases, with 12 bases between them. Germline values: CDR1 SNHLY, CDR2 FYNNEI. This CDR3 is CASSERAAVNEKLFF. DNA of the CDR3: TGTGCCAGCAGTGAGAGGGCGGCAGTTAATGAAAAACTGTTTTTT.